Listed below are T cell receptor beta chains from one sample, sequenced in a study of T cell responses to AZD1222 COVID-19 vaccine. Assay: immunoSEQ multiplex PCR; the TCRdb copy retains only in-frame clones and omits some. The sample consists of some 110,000 clones, approximately 86% of them appearing once. The sample here was peripheral blood, taken 28 days after the second AZD1222 dose. All receptors come from an adult who received the AZD1222 COVID-19 vaccine. Each CDR3 is given with its conserved first and last residue. D genes are given only for firm matches. Size tells how often a clone was seen (once, few, many) or the class of an expanded clone, and some rows leave it out.

CDR3aa | CDR3nt | j_gene | abundance | len | d_gene | v_gene
CASSTYQRQGLVNTEAFF | TGTGCCAGTAGTACTTACCAACGACAGGGATTAGTGAACACTGAAGCTTTCTTT | TRBJ1-1 | NA | 18 | TRBD1 | TRBV19
CASSWGLAGSYNEQFF | TGCGCCAGCAGCTGGGGACTAGCGGGATCTTACAATGAGCAGTTCTTC | TRBJ2-1 | NA | 16 | TRBD2 | TRBV5-1
CASSSGQQTGELFF | TGTGCCAGCAGCTCGGGACAGCAAACCGGGGAGCTGTTTTTT | TRBJ2-2 | NA | 14 | TRBD1 | TRBV5-4
CASRTGTANSPLHF | TGTGCCAGCAGAACCGGGACAGCGAATTCACCCCTCCACTTT | TRBJ1-6 | NA | 14 | TRBD1 | TRBV7-9
CSASPGSYNEQFF | TGCAGTGCTAGTCCGGGGTCCTACAATGAGCAGTTCTTC | TRBJ2-1 | NA | 13 | NA | TRBV20-1
CASSGEDGEKLFF | TGTGCCAGCAGCGGCGAGGACGGGGAAAAACTGTTTTTT | TRBJ1-4 | NA | 13 | NA | TRBV3-1/TRBV3-2
CASSWDNEKLFF | TGTGCCAGCAGCTGGGACAATGAAAAACTGTTTTTT | TRBJ1-4 | NA | 12 | NA | TRBV7-2
CASSYSNTEAFF | TGTGCCAGCAGTTACTCGAACACTGAAGCTTTCTTT | TRBJ1-1 | NA | 12 | NA | TRBV6-2/TRBV6-3
CAWTRLAEADTQYF | TGTGCCTGGACCCGACTAGCCGAAGCAGATACGCAGTATTTT | TRBJ2-3 | NA | 14 | TRBD2 | TRBV30
CASSQSDRYYGYTF | TGTGCCAGCAGCCAATCGGACAGATACTATGGCTACACCTTC | TRBJ1-2 | NA | 14 | NA | TRBV14
CATHKTEETQYF | TGTGCCACCCACAAAACAGAAGAGACCCAGTACTTC | TRBJ2-5 | NA | 12 | NA | TRBV27
CASSQSFGTGVPWTEAFF | TGCGCCAGCAGCCAATCGTTCGGGACAGGGGTCCCGTGGACTGAAGCTTTCTTT | TRBJ1-1 | NA | 18 | TRBD1 | TRBV4-3
CASSQVGASGHNEQFF | TGTGCCAGCAGCCAAGTGGGTGCTAGCGGGCACAATGAGCAGTTCTTC | TRBJ2-1 | NA | 16 | TRBD2 | TRBV3-1/TRBV3-2
CASKQGAMNEAFF | TGCGCCAGCAAACAGGGGGCGATGAATGAAGCTTTCTTT | TRBJ1-1 | NA | 13 | TRBD1 | TRBV5-1
CASSLALRGQLYEQYF | TGTGCCAGCAGCTTAGCCCTACGGGGACAACTATACGAGCAGTACTTC | TRBJ2-7 | NA | 16 | NA | TRBV11-2
CASSPQGAGNQPQHF | TGTGCCAGCTCACCACAGGGGGCTGGCAATCAGCCCCAGCATTTT | TRBJ1-5 | once | 15 | TRBD1 | TRBV18
CASSLQWTEAFF | TGTGCCAGCAGCTTGCAGTGGACTGAAGCTTTCTTT | TRBJ1-1 | NA | 12 | NA | TRBV5-4
CASSPIRYSNQPQHF | TGTGCCAGCAGTCCCATACGTTATAGCAATCAGCCCCAGCATTTT | TRBJ1-5 | NA | 15 | NA | TRBV28
CASIEDSEVGPTDTQYF | TGTGCCAGCATCGAGGATAGCGAAGTGGGACCCACAGATACGCAGTATTTT | TRBJ2-3 | NA | 17 | NA | TRBV28
CATSDSTIYGYTF | TGTGCCACCAGTGATTCCACAATCTATGGCTACACCTTC | TRBJ1-2 | NA | 13 | NA | TRBV24-1
CASSLEVGYEQYF | TGTGCCAGCAGCTTAGAGGTGGGGTACGAGCAGTACTTC | TRBJ2-7 | NA | 13 | NA | TRBV7-2
CASSSLGQNYGYTF | TGTGCCAGCAGTTCCCTGGGACAGAACTATGGCTACACCTTC | TRBJ1-2 | few | 14 | TRBD1 | TRBV6-5
CASSRDGSSYEQYF | TGCGCCAGCAGTCGCGACGGAAGCTCCTACGAGCAGTACTTC | TRBJ2-7 | NA | 14 | NA | TRBV10-1
CSANGEDTNTGELFF | TGCAGCGCAAACGGGGAGGATACGAACACCGGGGAGCTGTTTTTT | TRBJ2-2 | NA | 15 | NA | TRBV29-1
CASGLVGGEGSNQPQHF | TGTGCTAGTGGTTTGGTCGGGGGTGAAGGAAGCAATCAGCCCCAGCATTTT | TRBJ1-5 | NA | 17 | NA | TRBV12-5
CASHPGETYTEAFF | TGCGCCAGCCATCCGGGGGAGACCTACACTGAAGCTTTCTTT | TRBJ1-1 | NA | 14 | NA | TRBV5-1
CASSLFSPGTGNTEAFF | TGTGCCAGCAGCTTATTTTCTCCCGGGACGGGTAACACTGAAGCTTTCTTT | TRBJ1-1 | NA | 17 | NA | TRBV7-2
CASSSQTAVYEQYF | TGCGCCAGCAGCTCCCAGACAGCAGTCTACGAGCAGTACTTC | TRBJ2-7 | NA | 14 | NA | TRBV5-1
CATKVARGLGGYTF | TGTGCCACAAAGGTAGCCAGGGGGCTTGGTGGCTACACCTTC | TRBJ1-2 | once | 14 | TRBD1 | TRBV27
CASSLREGGEQFF | TGTGCCAGCAGCTTAAGAGAGGGTGGTGAGCAGTTCTTC | TRBJ2-1 | NA | 13 | NA | TRBV7-3
CASSPPSGQGYNEQFF | TGTGCCAGCTCACCACCGTCGGGACAGGGGTACAATGAGCAGTTCTTC | TRBJ2-1 | NA | 16 | TRBD1 | TRBV18
CASSTTGGGLGQPQHF | TGTGCCAGCAGCACGACAGGGGGCGGGCTCGGACAGCCCCAGCATTTT | TRBJ1-5 | once | 16 | TRBD1 | TRBV7-9
CASSLRLAGGWGDIQYF | TGCGCCAGCAGCCTCAGACTAGCGGGAGGCTGGGGGGACATTCAGTACTTC | TRBJ2-4 | few | 17 | TRBD2 | TRBV4-1
CASSHTPRGKAFF | TGTGCCAGCAGCCACACCCCGAGGGGGAAAGCTTTCTTT | TRBJ1-1 | few | 13 | NA | TRBV14
CATLAGGGNEQFF | TGTGCCACCCTAGCGGGAGGGGGTAATGAGCAGTTCTTC | TRBJ2-1 | NA | 13 | TRBD2 | TRBV7-8
CASSDRLTGGKETQYF | TGTGCCAGCAGTGATAGATTAACAGGGGGCAAAGAGACCCAGTACTTC | TRBJ2-5 | NA | 16 | TRBD1 | TRBV2
CASSLEGRSNEKLFF | TGTGCCAGCAGCTTAGAGGGACGTTCTAATGAAAAACTGTTTTTT | TRBJ1-4 | NA | 15 | NA | TRBV11-2
CASSSRTSGGAGTQYF | TGTGCCAGCAGCTCAAGGACTAGCGGGGGTGCAGGGACCCAGTACTTC | TRBJ2-5 | NA | 16 | TRBD2 | TRBV11-1
CASSLGLNRYF | TGTGCCAGCAGTTTAGGTCTAAATCGGTACTTC | TRBJ2-7 | NA | 11 | NA | TRBV12-3/TRBV12-4
CASSPRMDRGMESLHF | TGTGCCAGCTCACCGCGTATGGACAGGGGGATGGAATCCCTCCACTTT | TRBJ1-6 | NA | 16 | TRBD1 | TRBV18
CASSPGASGTYEQYF | TGTGCCAGCAGCCCAGGAGCTAGCGGGACCTACGAGCAGTACTTC | TRBJ2-7 | NA | 15 | TRBD2 | TRBV9
CASSPDSSFNYGYTF | TGTGCCAGCAGCCCGGACAGCTCCTTTAACTATGGCTACACCTTC | TRBJ1-2 | few | 15 | NA | TRBV7-9
CASSQRGQEVRAKNIQYF | TGCGCCAGCAGCCAGAGGGGACAGGAGGTCCGAGCCAAAAACATTCAGTACTTC | TRBJ2-4 | NA | 18 | TRBD1 | TRBV4-1
CASSLSRGRPEQYF | TGTGCCAGCAGCCTGTCCAGGGGGCGACCCGAGCAGTACTTC | TRBJ2-7 | NA | 14 | TRBD1 | TRBV7-2
CASSVGVIWRWQFF | TGTGCCAGCAGTGTGGGTGTAATATGGAGGTGGCAGTTCTTC | TRBJ2-1 | NA | 14 | NA | TRBV2
CASSQETGNTEAFF | TGCGCCAGCAGCCAAGAAACGGGGAACACTGAAGCTTTCTTT | TRBJ1-1 | NA | 14 | NA | TRBV4-1
CASSRGGQSNTEAFF | TGTGCCAGTAGTAGGGGTGGACAGTCGAACACTGAAGCTTTCTTT | TRBJ1-1 | NA | 15 | NA | TRBV19
CASSPGVRASYNEQFF | TGCGCCAGCAGCCCGGGCGTCAGGGCCTCCTACAATGAGCAGTTCTTC | TRBJ2-1 | NA | 16 | NA | TRBV5-1
CASSSHREGPQETQYF | TGTGCCAGCAGCTCCCACCGGGAGGGCCCCCAGGAGACCCAGTACTTC | TRBJ2-5 | NA | 16 | TRBD2 | TRBV7-6
CASSHQGRENIQYF | TGCGCCAGCAGCCACCAGGGGCGGGAAAACATTCAGTACTTC | TRBJ2-4 | NA | 14 | NA | TRBV4-1
CASSKAVYGYTF | TGTGCCAGCAGTAAGGCCGTCTATGGCTACACCTTC | TRBJ1-2 | few | 12 | NA | TRBV12-3/TRBV12-4
CSVVLGHVTGELFF | TGCAGCGTTGTATTGGGACATGTAACCGGGGAGCTGTTTTTT | TRBJ2-2 | NA | 14 | NA | TRBV29-1
CAWSKGYRGELFF | TGTGCCTGGAGTAAGGGATATCGGGGGGAGCTGTTTTTT | TRBJ2-2 | NA | 13 | NA | TRBV30